This TCR beta chain was obtained from a study of T cell repertoires in ileal Crohn's disease. Using immunoSEQ multiplex PCR, the repertoire was profiled, and TCRdb retains in-frame clones only, with some absent. The sample contains over 8,500 clones, more than 80% of which appear only once. Time point described: neoterminal ileum biopsy at postoperative endoscopy, about 6 months after surgery. CDR1 LGHNA and CDR2 YNFKEQ come from the germline V gene. This CDR3 spans 15 amino acids. Deletions cut 0 bases from V and 2 bases from J, with 10 bases between. This clonotype originated in an adult with Crohn's disease. This chain joins TRBV4-2 and TRBJ1-1; a possible D gene is TRBD1 (6 bases). Specimen: ileal tissue. The CDR3 sequence: CASSQEGQTNTEAFF. The CDR3 DNA is TGTGCCAGCAGCCAAGAAGGACAGACCAACACTGAAGCTTTCTTT.